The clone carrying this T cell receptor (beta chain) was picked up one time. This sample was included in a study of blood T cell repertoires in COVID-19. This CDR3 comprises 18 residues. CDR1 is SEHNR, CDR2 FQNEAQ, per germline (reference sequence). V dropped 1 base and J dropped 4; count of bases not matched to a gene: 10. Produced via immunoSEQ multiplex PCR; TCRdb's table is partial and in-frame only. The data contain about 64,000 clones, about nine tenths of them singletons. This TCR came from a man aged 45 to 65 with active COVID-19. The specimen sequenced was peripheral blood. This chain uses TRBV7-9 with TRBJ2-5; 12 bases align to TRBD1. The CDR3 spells CASSLGQVRDRGPETQYF. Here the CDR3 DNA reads TGTGCCAGCAGCTTAGGTCAAGTGAGGGACAGGGGGCCAGAGACCCAGTACTTC.